The present T cell receptor (beta chain) was sequenced within a study of shared clonotypes between healthy human individuals. General study findings and limits: Larger richness was generally estimated for naive than memory subsets.

Deep was the level at which the assay was run. Repertoires were generated with immunoSEQ multiplex PCR, while TCRdb's copy carries only in-frame clones and drops some. Of about 1.1 million clones in the sample, approximately 80% were seen once. About this clone itself: Antigen unknown.

The CDR3 is 16 amino acids. The V and J genes are TRBV12-2 and TRBJ1-4; the table's TRBD1 call for D was not verified on the DNA. TRBV12-2 is an annotated pseudogene. Sequencing was done on a sample of memory CD4+ T cells from PBMCs. As for subset: CD45RA-negative fraction. This clonotype originated in a man younger than 35 in good health. Some clones in this sample may be carry-over from other donors' samples. CDR3 loop: CASRLAQGYDEEKLFF. The CDR3 DNA sequence: TGTGCAAGTCGCTTAGCGCAGGGTTACGATGAGGAAAAACTGTTTTTT.